The 20 T cell receptor beta chains reported below all come from one sample, sequenced in a study of tumor-infiltrating lymphocytes in primary liver carcinoma. The researchers obtained blood RNA from unsorted whole blood and also extracted germline DNA. The researchers produced TCR beta cDNA from about 510 ng total RNA with a constant-region primer. Amplification in three nested multiplex PCR rounds with slightly modified ARM-PCR gave rise to TCR beta libraries. Running about 11 cycles apiece, the first two PCR rounds relied on TRBV1-TRBV30 forward primers together with a C-beta reverse primer. One entry per CDR3 protein results from TCRdb running MiXCR on the multiplex PCR reads. The sample yields approximately 300,000 distinct CDR3 sequences, less than 75% seen once. Sequenced sample: peripheral blood. The receptors were sampled from a man aged 35 to 55 with primary liver carcinoma and hepatitis B virus infection.

This clonotype was recorded a few times. The chain links TRBV6-5 to TRBJ2-1, with 9 bases aligning to TRBD2. Germline V lookup: CDR1 MNHEY, CDR2 SVGAGI. Losses at the gene ends were 6 bases for V and 4 bases for J; bases not matched to a gene: 16. The CDR3 runs to 18 residues. The CDR3 nucleotides read TGTGCCAGCAGGCAGGTGAAACAGGCGGGAGGGTATTACAATGAGCAGTTCTTC. It yields the protein CASRQVKQAGGYYNEQFF.

A note on this clonotype: One end of the junction fails to match germline, which may point to a read error. This chain joins TRBV29-1 and TRBJ2-5; TRBD2 aligns across 11 bases. This CDR3 is 13 amino acids long. Germline V gene lookup returns CDR1 SQVTM and CDR2 ANQGSEA. In nucleotides, the CDR3 is TGTAGTACTAGCGGGAGTGGGCAAGAGACCCAGTACTTC. It specifies CSTSGSGQETQYF.

With regard to this clonotype: The junction does not match germline at one end; this may be a read error. The chain has TRBV6-2 or TRBV6-3 and TRBJ2-7; TRBD2 is a possible D gene (6 bases). The CDR3 length is 13 residues. The V gene's germline CDR1 is MNHEY and CDR2 SVGEGT. Here the CDR3 reads CAGRLDSSYGQYF. CDR3 in DNA: TGTGCCGGCAGACTAGACAGCTCCTACGGGCAGTACTTC.

Note on this clonotype: Germline and junction disagree at one end, which may indicate a read error. The chain links TRBV6-5 to TRBJ2-1, with D maybe TRBD2 (5 bases). The germline V gene has CDR1 MNHEY and CDR2 SVGAGI. This CDR3 region has 13 residues. The CDR3 loop reads CASNGGTYNVQFF. DNA for the CDR3: TGTGCCAGCAATGGAGGAACCTACAATGTGCAGTTCTTC.

About this clonotype itself: This may be a read error: a much more frequent sequence differs by one nucleotide. The rearrangement uses TRBV7-9 and TRBJ2-3; D unresolved. Trimming shortened V by 1 base and J by 14 bases, and 13 bases separated the two germline ends. Germline values: CDR1 SEHNR, CDR2 FQNEAQ (reference sequence). This CDR3 is built from 12 residues. CDR3 protein: CASSLGYPRLYF. The DNA of the CDR3 is TGTGCCAGCAGCTTAGGCTACCCACGGTTGTATTTT.

This clonotype was found many times. The V call is TRBV4-3, the J call TRBJ1-3; weak D call: TRBD1 (5 bases). The CDR3 loop spans 13 amino acids. Germline CDR1 and CDR2: LGHNA and YSLEER. V lost 0 bases and J lost 11, with 11 bases in between. In DNA form, the CDR3 reads TGCGCCAGCAGCCAAGAAACAGGTCCAGCCATATATTTT. Its translation is CASSQETGPAIYF.

Many counts were recorded for this clonotype. The chain links TRBV6-1 to TRBJ1-1; D is uncertain. The CDR3 is 14 residues long. The V gene lost 1 base and the J gene lost 3 bases, with 9 bases spanning the gap. CDR1 MNHNS and CDR2 SASEGT come from the germline V gene. The CDR3 DNA sequence: TGTGCCAGCAGTGAAGGCGGGGTGGACACTGAAGCTTTCTTT. Its protein product is CASSEGGVDTEAFF.

This clonotype was recorded once. This may arise from a read error, as a much more abundant clone is one base away. The rearrangement joins TRBV5-5 to TRBJ2-1; D remains ambiguous. The CDR3 is 15 amino acids. The V gene's germline CDR1 is SGHKS and CDR2 YYEKEE (reference sequence). CDR3 region: CASILAFSSYNEQFF. The CDR3 region has the DNA TGTGCCAGCATCTTGGCCTTCAGCTCCTACAATGAGCAGTTCTTC.

Turning to this clonotype: One end of the junction does not line up with germline, which may come from a read error. This chain joins TRBV28 and TRBJ2-3; 11 nucleotides align to TRBD2. CDR1 is MDHEN, CDR2 SYDVKM, per germline. CDR3 length equals 15 residues. CDR3 amino acids: CANSLAGGTTDTQYF. CDR3 DNA sequence: TGTGCCAACAGTTTAGCGGGAGGGACGACAGATACGCAGTATTTT.

Concerning this clonotype itself: The junction and the germline gene differ at one end; a read error may be behind it. V and J are TRBV11-1 and TRBJ1-1; D is undetermined. CDR1 is SGHAT and CDR2 is FQDESV in the germline V gene (reference sequence). The CDR3 sequence is 13 residues long. CDR3 residues: CARSLHLNTEAFF. In nucleotides, the CDR3 is TGTGCCAGGAGCTTGCACTTGAACACTGAAGCTTTCTTT. The whole variable domain, filled in from reference TRBV11-1 and TRBJ1-1, reads EAEVAQSPRYKITEKSQAVAFWCDPISGHATLYWYRQILGQGPELLVQFQDESVVDDSQLPKDRFSAERLKGVDSTLKIQPAELGDSAMYLCARSLHLNTEAFFGQGTRLTVV.

As concerns this clonotype: A much larger clone lies a single base off, so this may be a read error. For the CDR3, the DNA is TGTGCCAGCAGAGGTGTTAGACTATCGGCTGGGGCCAACGTCCTGACTTTC. It codes for CASRGVRLSAGANVLTF. V gene TRBV6-5 combines with J gene TRBJ2-6, with D perhaps TRBD2 (5 bases). CDR3 length equals 17 residues. Trimming removed 6 bases at V and 2 bases at J, with 17 bases between. Germline lookup yields CDR1 MNHEY and CDR2 SVGAGI.

The V and J genes are TRBV19 and TRBJ2-2; D call uncertain. The CDR3 is 14 residues long. The germline V gene has CDR1 LNHDA and CDR2 SQIVND (reference sequence). Trimming removed 7 bases at V and 0 bases at J, with 9 bases between. Here the CDR3 DNA reads TGTGCCAGTAATTGGAGATCGAACACCGGGGAGCTGTTTTTT. Amino acids: CASNWRSNTGELFF.

As regards this clonotype: One base away lies a much larger clone, so this may be a sequencing read error. The chain uses TRBV6-1 and TRBJ2-7, with D perhaps matching TRBD1 or TRBD2 (5 bases each). CDR3 length: 15 residues. CDR1 and CDR2 (germline): MNHNS, SASEGT. In nucleotides, the CDR3 is TGTGCCAGCAGTGAAGCGGGACGGTCCACCTACGACCAGTACTTC. The encoded protein is CASSEAGRSTYDQYF.

The sample holds many counts of this clonotype. The rearrangement links TRBV5-1 to TRBJ2-3; the match to TRBD2 covers 8 bases. The CDR3 loop spans 16 amino acids. The germline gives CDR1 SGHRS, CDR2 YFSETQ. J was trimmed by 0 bases and V by 1 base; bases with no gene match: 4. The CDR3 loop reads CASSLQASGSTDTQYF. CDR3 DNA: TGCGCCAGCAGCTTGCAAGCTAGCGGGAGCACAGATACGCAGTATTTT.

With respect to this clonotype: This may arise from a read error, as a much more abundant clone is one base away. The chain uses TRBV4-1 and TRBJ1-1, with D possibly TRBD1 on 6 matching bases. This CDR3 region has 13 residues. Germline loops: CDR1 MGHRA, CDR2 YSYEKL. Trimming pared 5 bases from V and 5 bases from J, leaving 12 bases between. In DNA, the CDR3 is TGCGCCAGCAGCAACAGGGCGAAGACTGAAGCTTTCTTT. It encodes CASSNRAKTEAFF.

The V call is TRBV15, the J call TRBJ2-3; 8 nucleotides agree with TRBD2. CDR1 is LNHNV, CDR2 YYDKDF, per germline (reference sequence). This CDR3 contains 13 residues. V dropped 6 bases and J dropped 4; count of bases not matched to a gene: 3. The CDR3 coding sequence is TGTGCCACCAGGCCAGCGGGAGCAGATACGCAGTATTTT. Translated: CATRPAGADTQYF. Full variable domain (outside the CDR3, taken from reference TRBV15 and TRBJ2-3): DAMVIQNPRYQVTQFGKPVTLSCSQTLNHNVMYWYQQKSSQAPKLLFHYYDKDFNNEADTPDNFQSRRPNTSFCFLDIRSPGLGDTAMYLCATRPAGADTQYFGPGTRLTVL.

Concerning this clonotype itself: The junction differs from germline at one of its ends, possibly a read error. The V and J genes are TRBV5-1 and TRBJ2-6, with a tentative D call TRBD1 (5 bases). This CDR3 comprises 16 residues. Germline assignment: CDR1 SGHRS and CDR2 YFSETQ. For the CDR3, the DNA is TGCGCCAGCAGCAGCTCATTCCTATCTGGGGCCAACATCCTGACTTTC. This encodes CASSSSFLSGANILTF.

This rearrangement joins TRBV5-1 to TRBJ2-3, with unresolved D. Trimming left V 4 bases short and J 5 bases short, with 8 bases between. The germline gives CDR1 SGHRS, CDR2 YFSETQ. The CDR3 contains 12 residues. The CDR3 DNA reads TGCGCCAGCAGCCCGGATCTAGATACGCAGTATTTT. Its translation is CASSPDLDTQYF.

This clonotype was detected a few times. CDR3 sequence: CASREGPLGTYEQYF. The CDR3 region has the DNA TGTGCCAGCCGGGAGGGGCCCTTGGGAACCTACGAGCAGTACTTC. The V call is TRBV6-5, the J call TRBJ2-7, with TRBD2 matching 8 bases. V lost 8 bases, J lost 2 bases, and 11 bases stayed unmatched. CDR1 is MNHEY, CDR2 SVGAGI, per germline. The CDR3 is 15 residues long.

As for this clonotype: The CDR3 carries no conserved terminal phenylalanine or tryptophan, so it likely arises from a read error. The chain carries TRBV10-2 and TRBJ1-1, with 7 bases aligning to TRBD1. V shed 10 bases and J 2 bases; nucleotides not matched to a gene: 10. The CDR3 totals 14 residues. Germline V CDR1 and CDR2: WSHSY, SAAADI. The CDR3 spells CATHPGQLNTEAFI. The CDR3 nucleotides read TGCGCCACCCACCCGGGACAGCTAAACACTGAAGCTTTCATT.